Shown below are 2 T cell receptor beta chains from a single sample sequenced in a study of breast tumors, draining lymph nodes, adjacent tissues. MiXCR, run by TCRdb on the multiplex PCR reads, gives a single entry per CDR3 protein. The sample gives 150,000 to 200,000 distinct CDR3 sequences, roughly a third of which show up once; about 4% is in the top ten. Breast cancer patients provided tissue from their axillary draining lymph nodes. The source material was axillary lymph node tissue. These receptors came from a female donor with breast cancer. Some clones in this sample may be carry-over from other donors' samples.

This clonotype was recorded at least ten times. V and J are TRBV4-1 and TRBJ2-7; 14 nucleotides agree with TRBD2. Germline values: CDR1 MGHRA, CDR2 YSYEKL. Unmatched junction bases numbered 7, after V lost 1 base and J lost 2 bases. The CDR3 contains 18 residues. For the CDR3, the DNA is TGCGCCAGCAGCCAAGGGACTAGCGGGAGGACTATTACCTACGAGCAGTACTTC. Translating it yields CASSQGTSGRTITYEQYF.

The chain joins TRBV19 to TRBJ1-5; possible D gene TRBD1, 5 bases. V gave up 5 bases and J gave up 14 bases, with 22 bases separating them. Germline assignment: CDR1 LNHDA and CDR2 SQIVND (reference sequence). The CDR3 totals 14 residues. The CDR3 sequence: CASSPPGTVTYEHF. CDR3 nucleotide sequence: TGTGCCAGTAGTCCTCCGGGGACGGTTACCTACGAGCATTTT.